The entry below gives a single T cell receptor beta chain sequence along with its context. The sample comes from a study of cytomegalovirus exposure and HLA in healthy donors. PCR amplification relied on 60 Vbeta primers (plus 13 Jbeta primers). Sequenced by immunoSEQ multiplex PCR; TCRdb stores in-frame clones only, minus some. The table lists some 180,000 clones, about 85% of them singletons. Sequenced material: PBMCs. The sequence came from a man younger than 45 in good health and CMV-seropositive.

The CDR3 loop reads CASSPRTAQETQYF. The CDR3 DNA reads as TGTGCCAGCAGCCCGAGGACAGCACAAGAGACCCAGTACTTC. The V gene is TRBV11-2, the J gene TRBJ2-5; a weak D match, TRBD1 (6 bases). This CDR3 is built from 14 residues. CDR1 is SGHAT, CDR2 FQNNGV, per germline. V shed 5 bases and J shed 2 bases, with 12 bases lying between them.